This T cell receptor (beta chain) was retrieved from a study of blood T cell repertoires in COVID-19. Original data processing: Amplification of reference gene primers was used by the study to estimate nucleated cell counts. Here immunoSEQ multiplex PCR was the method, and the copy in TCRdb shows in-frame clones only, minus some. The V and J calls and clone size come from that table; D and trimming were worked out from the DNA. The repertoire holds approximately 190,000 clones, with 79% as singletons. Germline-derived CDR1 and CDR2 are DFQATT and SNEGSKA (reference sequence). V lost 3 bases to trimming and J lost 5 bases, with 7 bases between them. This CDR3 has 11 amino acids.

The gene calls are TRBV20-1 and TRBJ2-5, with no clear D. The sequenced material came from peripheral blood. The sequence was collected from a man in his 60s with active or convalescent COVID-19. The chain's CDR3 is CSASEAETQYF. DNA for the CDR3: TGCAGTGCTAGTGAAGCGGAGACCCAGTACTTC.